Below, 6 T cell receptor beta chains from the same sample are listed, as sequenced in a study of blood T cell repertoires in COVID-19. Assay used: immunoSEQ multiplex PCR; TCRdb lists only in-frame clones, some missing. The sample records some 290,000 clones, around 87% being singletons. Material for sequencing was peripheral blood. These receptors all stem from a woman aged 45-60 years who had recovered from COVID-19.

As DNA, the CDR3 is TGTGCCAGCAGCCGGACCAGGACAGGGCCCGAAAAACTGTTTTTT. It translates to CASSRTRTGPEKLFF. The rearrangement uses TRBV4-2 and TRBJ1-4; 8 bases fit TRBD1. The V gene end was trimmed by 4 bases and the J gene end by 8 bases; junction bases not matched to a gene: 9. Germline V gene data show CDR1 as LGHNA and CDR2 as YNFKEQ. This CDR3 region has 15 residues.

The chain links TRBV3-1 (or the pseudogene TRBV3-2) to TRBJ2-5; D is unclear. CDR3 length: 14 residues. The germline V and J ends were trimmed by 0 bases and 5 bases, with 10 bases remaining between them. Germline CDR1 is LGHDT and CDR2 is YNNKEL (reference sequence). CDR3 coding DNA: TGTGCCAGCAGCCAAGATCAGCGCGAGGAGACCCAGTACTTC. This sequence encodes CASSQDQREETQYF.

V and J are TRBV3-1 (or the pseudogene TRBV3-2) and TRBJ1-4; 9 nucleotides match TRBD1. Germline assignment: CDR1 LGHDT and CDR2 YNNKEL (reference sequence). V lost 5 bases, J lost 6 bases, and 1 base stayed unmatched. The CDR3 is made up of 13 amino acids. The CDR3: CASSWTGDEKLFF. The CDR3 nucleotides read TGTGCCAGCAGCTGGACAGGGGATGAAAAACTGTTTTTT.

This chain uses TRBV2 with TRBJ2-1; 8 bases are a match to TRBD2. Unmatched junction bases numbered 13, after V lost 2 bases and J lost 10 bases. Germline CDR1 SNHLY, CDR2 FYNNEI. The CDR3 runs to 16 residues. The CDR3 nucleotides read TGTGCCAGCAGTGAATATAGCGGGAAAGTTTTTCGGGAGCAGTTCTTC. Its protein is CASSEYSGKVFREQFF. Using reference TRBV2 and TRBJ2-1 for the parts outside the CDR3, the full variable domain is EPEVTQTPSHQVTQMGQEVILRCVPISNHLYFYWYRQILGQKVEFLVSFYNNEISEKSEIFDDQFSVERPDGSNFTLKIRSTKLEDSAMYFCASSEYSGKVFREQFFGPGTRLTVL.

The chain is built from TRBV5-1 and TRBJ2-5; 10 bases line up with TRBD2. The CDR3 consists of 14 residues. Germline V CDR1 and CDR2: SGHRS, YFSETQ. Germline trimming cut 2 bases from V and 4 bases from J; bases unmatched to any gene: 2. CDR3 amino acids: CASSLAGGPETQYF. CDR3 nucleotide sequence: TGCGCCAGCAGCTTAGCGGGGGGGCCAGAGACCCAGTACTTC. Full variable domain (rest looked up from reference TRBV5-1 and TRBJ2-5): KAGVTQTPRYLIKTRGQQVTLSCSPISGHRSVSWYQQTPGQGLQFLFEYFSETQRNKGNFPGRFSGRQFSNSRSEMNVSTLELGDSALYLCASSLAGGPETQYFGPGTRLLVL.

V is TRBV5-8 and J is TRBJ2-2, with 12 bases matching TRBD2. The CDR3 is made up of 16 amino acids. Germline-derived CDR1 and CDR2 are SGHTS and YDEGEE. The trim removed 4 bases at V and 1 base at J, leaving 2 bases unmatched. The CDR3 DNA reads as TGTGCCAGCAGCCCGGGACTAGCGGGGAACACCGGGGAGCTGTTTTTT. The encoded protein is CASSPGLAGNTGELFF.